This T cell receptor beta chain derives from a study of molecular identifiers for immune sequencing clone quantification. A single record per CDR3 protein comes from TCRdb applying MiXCR to the PCR reads. Among about 86,000 distinct CDR3 sequences listed, about 23% were seen once. Trimming cost V 6 bases and J 1 base, with 10 bases left between them. Germline V gene lookup returns CDR1 DFQATT and CDR2 SNEGSKA (reference sequence). The CDR3 runs 13 residues. The specimen was naive CD8+ T cells from blood, with Jurkat cell RNA spiked in. As to subset: FACS-sorted CD8+CD4-CCR7+CD45RA+ naive T cells. The chain carries TRBV20-1 and TRBJ1-5, with D maybe TRBD1 (5 bases). The TCR originated in a human donor in good health. Some libraries in this study had Jurkat cell RNA spiked in. CDR3 residues: CSAEGRSNQPQHF. CDR3 bases: TGCAGTGCAGAGGGACGGAGCAATCAGCCCCAGCATTTT.